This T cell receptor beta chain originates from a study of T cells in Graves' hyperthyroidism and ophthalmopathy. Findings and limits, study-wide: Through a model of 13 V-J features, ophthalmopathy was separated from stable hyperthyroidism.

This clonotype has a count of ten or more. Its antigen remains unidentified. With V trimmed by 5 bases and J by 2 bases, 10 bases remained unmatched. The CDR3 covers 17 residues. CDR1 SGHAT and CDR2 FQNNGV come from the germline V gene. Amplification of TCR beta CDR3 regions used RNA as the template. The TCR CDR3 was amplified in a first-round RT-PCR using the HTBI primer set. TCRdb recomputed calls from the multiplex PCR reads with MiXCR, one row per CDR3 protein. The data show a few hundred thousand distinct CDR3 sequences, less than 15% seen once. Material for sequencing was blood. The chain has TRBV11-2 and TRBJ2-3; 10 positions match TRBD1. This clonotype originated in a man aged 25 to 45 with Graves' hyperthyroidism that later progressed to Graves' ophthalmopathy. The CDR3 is CASSGETGQGSTDTQYF. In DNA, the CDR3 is TGTGCCAGCAGCGGAGAAACGGGACAGGGGTCCACAGATACGCAGTATTTT.